Listed here is a single T cell receptor (beta chain). The antigen is not known. Germline CDR1 GTSNPN, CDR2 SVGIG (reference sequence). V was clipped by 4 bases and J by 7 bases, with 13 bases between them. There are 12 residues in the CDR3. The PCR employed 60 Vbeta primers together with 13 Jbeta primers. Repertoires were generated with immunoSEQ multiplex PCR, while TCRdb's copy carries only in-frame clones and drops some. The top ten hold about 1.4% of the sample, which has tens of thousands of clones, roughly 76% seen once. These data originate in a study of cytomegalovirus exposure and HLA in healthy donors. Study summary: A data release that came early held about 89 million unique TCRs from HLA-typed donors. Study observations and caveats: According to a later analysis, most TCR beta chains associated with CMV appeared HLA-restricted. Rarity characterized most TCR sequences, yet some public TCRs appeared in many donors. Follow-up analysis later connected one missense variant in DCLRE1C with trimming of TCR beta V- and J-genes.

The sample comprised PBMCs. This sequence was found in a male donor in good health and CMV-seronegative. The V gene is TRBV30, the J gene TRBJ1-1; D is unclear. In DNA form, the CDR3 reads TGTGCCTGGAATACAAGGGCGGGTGAAGCTTTCTTT. Protein product: CAWNTRAGEAFF.